Only one count was recorded for the clone carrying this T cell receptor (beta chain). CDR1 and CDR2 (germline): SGHVS, FQNEAQ. V trimming: 2 bases; J trimming: 7 bases; junction bases outside the gene matches: 7. The CDR3 runs 16 residues. Sequencing was performed with immunoSEQ multiplex PCR; in TCRdb, only in-frame clones are kept and a portion is missing. Of tens of thousands of clones listed, 94% are singletons. The sample comes from a study of control samples from healthy donors and cancer patients. The source material was blood. This receptor was obtained from a man younger than 40 in good health. The J gene is TRBJ2-1, the V gene TRBV7-8, with 11 bases lining up with TRBD1. CDR3: CASSLLGGQGANEQFF. CDR3 in DNA: TGTGCCAGCAGCTTATTAGGAGGACAGGGGGCGAATGAGCAGTTCTTC. Complete variable domain (other parts from reference TRBV7-8 and TRBJ2-1): GAGVSQSPRYKVAKRGQDVALRCDPISGHVSLFWYQQALGQGPEFLTYFQNEAQLDKSGLPSDRFFAERPEGSVSTLKIQRTQQEDSAVYLCASSLLGGQGANEQFFGPGTRLTVL.